The rows below give T cell receptor beta chains drawn from one sample of a study of blood T cell repertoires in COVID-19. The repertoire was sequenced with immunoSEQ multiplex PCR; TCRdb's copy has only in-frame clones and lacks some. The repertoire holds approximately 440,000 clones, with roughly nine tenths as singletons. Sequencing used PBMCs or T cells enriched from blood (not recorded which). Receptors were obtained from a woman aged 18-35 years who had recovered from COVID-19. The CDR3 runs from the conserved cysteine through the conserved F or W. The D gene is left open where the match is weak. Rows give clone size only sometimes, using once, few, many, or a class for an expanded clone.

TRBJ2-7	TRBD1	TRBV7-7	.	CASSGTVTYEQYF	TGTGCCAGCAGCGGGACAGTTACCTACGAGCAGTACTTC
TRBJ2-3	TRBD2	TRBV30	.	CALARLAGFTDTQYF	TGTGCCTTAGCCCGACTAGCGGGGTTCACAGATACGCAGTATTTT
TRBJ2-1	.	TRBV6-6	.	CASSYGQNEQFF	TGTGCCAGCAGTTACGGACAGAATGAGCAGTTCTTC
TRBJ1-1	TRBD1	TRBV5-1	.	CASSTGVGTEAFF	TGCGCCAGCAGTACAGGGGTGGGCACTGAAGCTTTCTTT
TRBJ1-1	.	TRBV29-1	.	CSVGLSGGDTEAFF	TGCAGCGTCGGTCTCTCAGGAGGTGACACTGAAGCTTTCTTT
TRBJ2-7	TRBD1	TRBV6-6	.	CASSPRTGQGYTYEQYF	TGTGCCAGCAGTCCCAGAACGGGACAGGGGTACACCTACGAGCAGTACTTC
TRBJ1-5	.	TRBV3-1/TRBV3-2	.	CASSQGPGSNQPQHF	TGTGCCAGCAGCCAGGGGCCCGGGTCAAATCAGCCCCAGCATTTT
TRBJ2-3	TRBD2	TRBV9	.	CASSPSAGGTDTQYF	TGTGCCAGCAGCCCCTCGGCGGGGGGCACAGATACGCAGTATTTT
TRBJ1-1	TRBD1	TRBV4-1	.	CASSQESFGTTGGKNTEAFF	TGCGCCAGCAGCCAAGAATCATTCGGTACTACAGGGGGCAAGAACACTGAAGCTTTCTTT
TRBJ1-2	TRBD1	TRBV6-5	.	CASSPDRGANYGYTF	TGTGCCAGCAGTCCCGACAGGGGTGCTAACTATGGCTACACCTTC
TRBJ2-3	TRBD1	TRBV19	once	CASRRGQGTDTQYF	TGTGCCAGTAGACGGGGACAGGGCACAGATACGCAGTATTTT
TRBJ1-2	.	TRBV7-2	.	CASSPAALGHYGYTF	TGTGCCAGCAGCCCCGCGGCCCTAGGTCACTATGGCTACACCTTC
TRBJ2-3	.	TRBV18	.	CASSPPRDYSTDTQYF	TGTGCCAGCTCACCACCACGAGACTACTCCACAGATACGCAGTATTTT
TRBJ1-1	.	TRBV2	once	CASTTKGPGGTEAFF	TGTGCCAGCACCACCAAGGGGCCCGGGGGCACTGAAGCTTTCTTT
TRBJ2-7	.	TRBV5-1	.	CASSLEADSWHF	TGCGCCAGCAGCTTGGAGGCGGACAGCTGGCACTTC
TRBJ1-5	TRBD1	TRBV7-2	.	CASRGGPPGQGGQPQHF	TGTGCCAGCAGGGGGGGGCCTCCGGGACAGGGAGGTCAGCCCCAGCATTTT
TRBJ1-5	.	TRBV20-1	.	CSASEGHSSNQPQHF	TGCAGTGCTAGTGAGGGACATTCAAGCAATCAGCCCCAGCATTTT
TRBJ2-7	.	TRBV9	.	CASSVGHRTYEQYF	TGTGCCAGCAGCGTGGGACATCGGACCTACGAGCAGTACTTC
TRBJ2-7	.	TRBV7-2	.	CASSFSGLPYEQYF	TGTGCCAGCAGCTTTTCGGGACTTCCCTACGAGCAGTACTTC
TRBJ2-3	.	TRBV7-9	.	CASSATRGNTDTQYF	TGTGCCAGCAGCGCTACCCGGGGGAACACAGATACGCAGTATTTT
TRBJ2-1	TRBD2	TRBV10-3	.	CAISVNGGYNEQFF	TGTGCCATCAGTGTTAACGGGGGGTACAATGAGCAGTTCTTC
TRBJ1-2	.	TRBV12-3/TRBV12-4	.	CASSLSRVVGYTF	TGTGCCAGCAGTTTGTCCAGGGTAGTCGGCTACACCTTC
TRBJ2-7	.	TRBV7-9	.	CASSQSEDGGGEQYF	TGTGCCAGCAGCCAAAGCGAGGACGGGGGAGGCGAGCAGTACTTC
TRBJ2-3	TRBD1	TRBV2	.	CASSDRTGSTDTQYF	TGTGCCAGCAGTGATCGGACAGGGAGCACAGATACGCAGTATTTT
TRBJ2-5	.	TRBV28	.	CASSLLGTGAQETQYF	TGTGCCAGCAGTTTGTTAGGGACGGGAGCTCAAGAGACCCAGTACTTC
TRBJ2-3	TRBD1	TRBV5-1	.	CASSWGGQGGGGDTDTQYF	TGCGCCAGCAGCTGGGGCGGACAGGGGGGTGGTGGTGACACAGATACGCAGTATTTT
TRBJ2-7	.	TRBV21-1	.	CASSMRRQDTAYEQYF	TGTGCCAGCAGCATGAGAAGACAGGACACTGCCTACGAGCAGTACTTC
TRBJ1-2	.	TRBV6-5	.	CASTQAGINYGYTF	TGTGCCAGCACCCAGGCGGGGATCAACTATGGCTACACCTTC
TRBJ1-4	.	TRBV2	.	CASSGGLNEKLFF	TGTGCCAGCAGCGGCGGACTTAATGAAAAACTGTTTTTT
TRBJ1-4	.	TRBV7-9	.	CASSPTGYNEKLFF	TGTGCCAGCAGCCCCACAGGATATAATGAAAAACTGTTTTTT
TRBJ2-7	TRBD2	TRBV7-2	.	CASSPSRTSGGTGRGEQYF	TGTGCCAGCAGCCCAAGCCGGACTAGCGGGGGGACCGGGCGGGGCGAGCAGTACTTC
TRBJ1-5	TRBD1	TRBV4-1	.	CASSQRQGVYNQPQHF	TGCGCCAGCAGCCAAAGACAGGGTGTATACAATCAGCCCCAGCATTTT